This T cell receptor (beta chain) was profiled in a study of beta chain features in type 1 diabetes. This clone was counted a few times. This CDR3 has 12 amino acids. Germline V gene data show CDR1 as SGHTA and CDR2 as FQGNSA. The V gene lost 5 bases and the J gene lost 3 bases, with 5 bases spanning the gap. The authors reverse transcribed all of the isolated RNA, so sequencing captured expressed TCRB transcripts. Some clones are missing from TCRdb's copy, which holds only in-frame ones; the method was immunoSEQ multiplex PCR. The table includes about 350,000 clones, 15% to 20% detected once. This chain uses TRBV7-2 with TRBJ1-5; D is undetermined. Sequenced: naive CD4+ T cells from blood. The origin of this receptor is a woman younger than 35 in good health. The CDR3 DNA reads TGTGCCAGCAGCCCTTACAATCAGCCCCAGCATTTT. Encoded protein: CASSPYNQPQHF. The complete variable domain, with remaining parts taken from reference TRBV7-2 and TRBJ1-5, reads GAGVSQSPSNKVTEKGKDVELRCDPISGHTALYWYRQSLGQGLEFLIYFQGNSAPDKSGLPSDRFSAERTGGSVSTLTIQRTQQEDSAVYLCASSPYNQPQHFGDGTRLSIL.